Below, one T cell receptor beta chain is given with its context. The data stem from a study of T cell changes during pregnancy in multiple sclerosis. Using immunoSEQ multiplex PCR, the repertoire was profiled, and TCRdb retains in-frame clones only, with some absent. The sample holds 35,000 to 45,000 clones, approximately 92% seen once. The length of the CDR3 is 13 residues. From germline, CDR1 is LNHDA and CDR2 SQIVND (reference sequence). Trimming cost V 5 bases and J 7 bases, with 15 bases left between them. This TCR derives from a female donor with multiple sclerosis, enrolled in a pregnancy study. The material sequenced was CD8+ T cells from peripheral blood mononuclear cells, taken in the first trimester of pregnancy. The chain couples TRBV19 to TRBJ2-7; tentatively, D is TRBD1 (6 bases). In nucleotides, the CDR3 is TGTGCCAGTAGTTCACGGGACACGGGGGAGCAGTACTTC. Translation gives CASSSRDTGEQYF. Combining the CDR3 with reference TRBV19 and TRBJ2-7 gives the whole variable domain DGGITQSPKYLFRKEGQNVTLSCEQNLNHDAMYWYRQDPGQGLRLIYYSQIVNDFQKGDIAEGYSVSREKKESFPLTVTSAQKNPTAFYLCASSSRDTGEQYFGPGTRLTVT.